The source of this T cell receptor (beta chain) is a study of technical replicates of blood from a handful of donors. Repertoires were generated with immunoSEQ multiplex PCR, while TCRdb's copy carries only in-frame clones and drops some. The sample gives almost 70,000 clones, around nine tenths of which show up once; around 4.6% is in the top ten. The germline V gene encodes CDR1 LNHDA and CDR2 SQIVND (reference sequence). The CDR3 is 13 residues long. V gave up 6 bases and J gave up 7 bases, with 13 bases separating them. The chain uses TRBV19 and TRBJ1-3; the D gene is possibly TRBD1 (6 bases). The source is a human donor in good health. Some clones in this sample may be carry-over from other donors' samples. Sequences were obtained from PBMCs. The CDR3 DNA is TGTGCCAGTAGGCCGGGGGGCGATAACACCATATATTTT. Its protein product is CASRPGGDNTIYF. Full variable domain (outside the CDR3, taken from reference TRBV19 and TRBJ1-3): DGGITQSPKYLFRKEGQNVTLSCEQNLNHDAMYWYRQDPGQGLRLIYYSQIVNDFQKGDIAEGYSVSREKKESFPLTVTSAQKNPTAFYLCASRPGGDNTIYFGEGSWLTVV.